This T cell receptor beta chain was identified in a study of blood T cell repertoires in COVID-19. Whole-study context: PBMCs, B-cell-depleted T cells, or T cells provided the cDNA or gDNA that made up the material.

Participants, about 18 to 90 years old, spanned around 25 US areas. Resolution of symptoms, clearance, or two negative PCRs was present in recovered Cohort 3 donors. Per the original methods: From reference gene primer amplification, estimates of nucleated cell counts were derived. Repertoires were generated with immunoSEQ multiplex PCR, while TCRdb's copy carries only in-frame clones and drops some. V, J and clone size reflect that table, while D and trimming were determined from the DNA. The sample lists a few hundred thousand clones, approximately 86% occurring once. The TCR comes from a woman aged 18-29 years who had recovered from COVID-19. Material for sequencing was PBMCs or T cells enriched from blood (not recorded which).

The CDR3 reads CASSLFTGTNSNTGELFF. The CDR3 DNA follows: TGTGCCAGCAGTTTATTCACCGGGACTAACTCGAACACCGGGGAGCTGTTTTTT. V gene TRBV27 combines with J gene TRBJ2-2, with TRBD2 matching over 7 bases. V shed 1 base, J shed 0 bases, and the junction held 8 bases outside the gene matches. This CDR3 spans 18 amino acids. Per germline, CDR1 MNHEY and CDR2 SMNVEV (reference sequence).